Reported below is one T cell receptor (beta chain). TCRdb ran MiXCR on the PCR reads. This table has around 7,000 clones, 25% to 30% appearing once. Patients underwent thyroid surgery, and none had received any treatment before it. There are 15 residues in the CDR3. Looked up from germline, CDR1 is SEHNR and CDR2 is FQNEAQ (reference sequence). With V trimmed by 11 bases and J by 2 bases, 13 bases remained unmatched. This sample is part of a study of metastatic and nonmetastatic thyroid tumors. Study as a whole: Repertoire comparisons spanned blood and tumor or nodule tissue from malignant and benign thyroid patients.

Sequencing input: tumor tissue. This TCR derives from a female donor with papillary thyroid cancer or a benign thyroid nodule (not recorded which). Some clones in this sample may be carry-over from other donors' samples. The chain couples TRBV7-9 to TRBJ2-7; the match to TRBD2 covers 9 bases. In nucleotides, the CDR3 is TGTGCCGGTTCGAGCTACGGCGGGGGGGCCTACGAGCAGTACTTC. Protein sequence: CAGSSYGGGAYEQYF.